The 2 T cell receptor beta chains reported below all come from one sample, sequenced in a study of blood T cell repertoires in COVID-19. TCRdb's table, derived via immunoSEQ multiplex PCR, lists solely in-frame clones and lacks some. The table has about 140,000 clones, under 80% seen once. Sequencing was performed on peripheral blood. These receptors all stem from a man older than 75 with acute or convalescent COVID-19.

The rearrangement uses TRBV2 and TRBJ1-1; weak D call: TRBD1 (5 bases). Trimming took off 7 bases at V and 2 bases at J, with 11 bases between the two ends. This CDR3 spans 13 amino acids. Germline V lookup: CDR1 SNHLY, CDR2 FYNNEI. The chain's CDR3 is CASIADSNTEAFF. Written as DNA, the CDR3 is TGTGCCAGCATTGCTGACAGTAACACTGAAGCTTTCTTT.

The chain uses TRBV18 and TRBJ1-5; possibly TRBD1 for D (6 bases). Germline CDR1 KGHSH, CDR2 LQKENI. V lost 6 bases to trimming and J lost 7 bases, with 16 bases between them. The CDR3 length is 14 residues. CDR3 nucleotide sequence: TGTGCCAGCTCGGGAGGGCAGGGGAGGCAGCCCCAGCATTTT. Protein sequence: CASSGGQGRQPQHF.